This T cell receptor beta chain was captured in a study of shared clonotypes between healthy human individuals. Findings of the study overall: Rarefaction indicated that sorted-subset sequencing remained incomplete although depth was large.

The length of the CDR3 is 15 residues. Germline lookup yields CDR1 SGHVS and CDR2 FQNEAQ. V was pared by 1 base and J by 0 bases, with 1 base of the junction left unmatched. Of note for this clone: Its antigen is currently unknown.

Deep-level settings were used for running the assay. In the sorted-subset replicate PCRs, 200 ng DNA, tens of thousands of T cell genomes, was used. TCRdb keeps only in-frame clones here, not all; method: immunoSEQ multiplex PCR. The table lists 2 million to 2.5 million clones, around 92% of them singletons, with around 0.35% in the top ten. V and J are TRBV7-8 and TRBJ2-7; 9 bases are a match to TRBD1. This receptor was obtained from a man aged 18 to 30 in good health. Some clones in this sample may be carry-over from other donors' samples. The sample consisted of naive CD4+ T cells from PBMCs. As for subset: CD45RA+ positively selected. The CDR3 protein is CASSLGQGGSYEQYF. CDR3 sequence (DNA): TGTGCCAGCAGCTTAGGACAGGGGGGCTCCTACGAGCAGTACTTC.